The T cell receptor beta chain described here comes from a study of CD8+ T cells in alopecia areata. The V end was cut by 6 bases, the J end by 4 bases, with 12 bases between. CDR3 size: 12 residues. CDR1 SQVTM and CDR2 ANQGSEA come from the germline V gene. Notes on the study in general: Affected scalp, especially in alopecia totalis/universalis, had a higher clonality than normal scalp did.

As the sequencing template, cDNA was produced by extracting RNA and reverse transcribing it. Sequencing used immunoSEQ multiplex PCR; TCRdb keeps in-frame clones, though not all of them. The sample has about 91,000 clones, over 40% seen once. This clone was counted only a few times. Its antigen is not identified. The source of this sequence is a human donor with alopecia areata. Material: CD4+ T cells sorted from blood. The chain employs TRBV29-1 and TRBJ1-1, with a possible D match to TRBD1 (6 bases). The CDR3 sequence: CSVQGSLTEAFF. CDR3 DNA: TGCAGCGTACAGGGAAGTCTCACTGAAGCTTTCTTT.